Listed below are T cell receptor beta chains from one sample, sequenced in a study of cytomegalovirus exposure and HLA in healthy donors. Assay used: immunoSEQ multiplex PCR; TCRdb lists only in-frame clones, some missing. The sample lists about 120,000 clones; 60% to 80% were seen once. The sample consisted of PBMCs. The receptor set was obtained from a human donor in good health. Both conserved end residues are part of each CDR3. The D gene is left open where the match is weak. Not all rows give a size; the values are once, few, many and, for expanded clones, a class.

J gene	V gene	D gene	clone size	CDR3 DNA	CDR3 protein
TRBJ1-3	TRBV5-6	TRBD1	-	TGTGCCAGCAGCCCGGGACAGGGAGGGGGAAACACCATATATTTT	CASSPGQGGGNTIYF
TRBJ1-5	TRBV19	-	-	TGTGCCAGTAGTGGGCAAGGCCCCAATCAGCCCCAGCATTTT	CASSGQGPNQPQHF
TRBJ2-3	TRBV27	-	-	TGTGCCAGCAGTTTAAAAGGAGGTAGGCCAGGCACAGATACGCAGTATTTT	CASSLKGGRPGTDTQYF
TRBJ1-4	TRBV15	-	-	TGTGCCACCAGCTCAAATTTGGGAGGGAATGAAAAACTGTTTTTT	CATSSNLGGNEKLFF
TRBJ1-5	TRBV4-3	-	few	TGCGCCAGCAGCCAGCTCCAGGGGCAGCCCCAGCATTTT	CASSQLQGQPQHF
TRBJ1-5	TRBV7-2	-	-	TGTGCCAGCAGCTTAGGACGGGGCAATCAGCCCCAGCATTTT	CASSLGRGNQPQHF
TRBJ2-3	TRBV5-1	-	-	TGCGCCAGCAGCTCAAACGGACAGCCCACAGATACGCAGTATTTT	CASSSNGQPTDTQYF
TRBJ1-2	TRBV6-5	TRBD1	-	TGTGCCAGCAGTACGACAGGGTATGGCTACACCTTC	CASSTTGYGYTF
TRBJ1-5	TRBV19	TRBD1	-	TGTGCCAGTAGTATAAATCGACAGGGGAATCAGCCCCAGCATTTT	CASSINRQGNQPQHF
TRBJ1-3	TRBV29-1	-	-	TGCAGCGTTGAAGATACCGGCGGTGGAAACACCATATATTTT	CSVEDTGGGNTIYF
TRBJ1-3	TRBV9	-	once	TGTGCCAGCAGCGTAGCTAGACAGCTAACAGCTGGAAACACCATATATTTT	CASSVARQLTAGNTIYF
TRBJ2-7	TRBV11-2	TRBD2	-	TGTGCCAGCACCCTAGAAACTAGCGGGGGGTACGAGCAGTACTTC	CASTLETSGGYEQYF
TRBJ1-1	TRBV28	-	-	TGTGCCGGGGGGAAGGGGGGGCGAATATTTGGTGAAGCTTTCTTT	CAGGKGGRIFGEAFF
TRBJ1-2	TRBV19	TRBD1	few	TGTGCCAGTAGACGACGGGGACAGGCGGAAGGCTACACCTTC	CASRRRGQAEGYTF